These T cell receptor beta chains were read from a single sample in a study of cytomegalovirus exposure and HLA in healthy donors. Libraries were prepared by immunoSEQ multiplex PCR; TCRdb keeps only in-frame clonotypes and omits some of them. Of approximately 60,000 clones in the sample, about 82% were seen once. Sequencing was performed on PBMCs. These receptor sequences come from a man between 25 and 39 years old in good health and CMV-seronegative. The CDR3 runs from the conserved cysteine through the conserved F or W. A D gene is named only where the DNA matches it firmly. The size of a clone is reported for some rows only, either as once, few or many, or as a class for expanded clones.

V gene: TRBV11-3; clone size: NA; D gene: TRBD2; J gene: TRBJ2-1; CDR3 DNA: TGTGCCAGCAGCCGAAACAGGGGAGGACTAGCGGGGTACAATGAGCAGTTCTTC; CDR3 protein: CASSRNRGGLAGYNEQFF
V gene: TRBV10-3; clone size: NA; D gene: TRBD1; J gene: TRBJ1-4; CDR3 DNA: TGTGCCATCAGTCCCACTCGGGAACAGGGGGCCGACAGCTCTCGGGAGGAAAAACTGTTTTTT; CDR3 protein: CAISPTREQGADSSREEKLFF
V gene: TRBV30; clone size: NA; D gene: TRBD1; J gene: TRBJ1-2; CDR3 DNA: TGTGCCTGGACAGGGGGCAGTAACTATGGCTACACCTTC; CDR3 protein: CAWTGGSNYGYTF
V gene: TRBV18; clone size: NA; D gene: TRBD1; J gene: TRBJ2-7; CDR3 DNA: TGTGCCAGCTCACCTACAGGGGGTGGCTCCTACGAGCAGTACTTC; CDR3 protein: CASSPTGGGSYEQYF
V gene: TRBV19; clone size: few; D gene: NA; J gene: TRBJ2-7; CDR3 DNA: TGTGCCAGTAGTATAGTGGCAGGGTACTCCGAGCAGTACTTC; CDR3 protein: CASSIVAGYSEQYF
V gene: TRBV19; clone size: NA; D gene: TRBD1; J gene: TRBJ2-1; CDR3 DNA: TGTGCCAGTAGTACCGGGACAGCTATCTCCTACAATGAGCAGTTCTTC; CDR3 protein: CASSTGTAISYNEQFF
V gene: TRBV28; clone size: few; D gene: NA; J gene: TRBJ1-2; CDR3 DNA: TGTGCCAGCAGCCCCGGACAGACCTATGGCTACACCTTC; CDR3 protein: CASSPGQTYGYTF
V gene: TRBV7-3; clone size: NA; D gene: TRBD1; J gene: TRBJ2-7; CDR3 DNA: TGTGCCAGCAGTCCCGGACAGGGAAGGGGCTACGAGCAGTACTTC; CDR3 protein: CASSPGQGRGYEQYF
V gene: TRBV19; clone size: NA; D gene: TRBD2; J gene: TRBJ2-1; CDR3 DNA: TGTGCCAGTAGTTTGACGGGACTAGCGGGAAACAATGAGCAGTTCTTC; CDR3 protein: CASSLTGLAGNNEQFF
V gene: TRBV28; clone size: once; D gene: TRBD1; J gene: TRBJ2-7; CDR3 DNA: TGTGCCAGCGGAGGACCCGGGACAGGAAGACTCTACGAGCAGTACTTC; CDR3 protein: CASGGPGTGRLYEQYF
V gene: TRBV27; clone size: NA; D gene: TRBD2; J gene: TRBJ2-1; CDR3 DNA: TGTGCCAGCAGTGGACTAGCGCTATGGGGGCACAATGAGCAGTTCTTC; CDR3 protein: CASSGLALWGHNEQFF
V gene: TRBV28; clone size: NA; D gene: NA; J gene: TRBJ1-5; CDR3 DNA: TGTGCCAGCAGTCCGCCGGGATCGAGACAGCCCCAGCATTTT; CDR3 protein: CASSPPGSRQPQHF
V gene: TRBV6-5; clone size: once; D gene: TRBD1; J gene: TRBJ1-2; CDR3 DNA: TGTGCCAGCAGTTACTCCGTGACAGGGGACTATGGCTACACCTTC; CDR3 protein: CASSYSVTGDYGYTF
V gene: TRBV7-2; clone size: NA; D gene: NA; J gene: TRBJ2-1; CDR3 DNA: TGTGCCAGCAGCTCTACTCCGAACTCCTACAATGAGCAGTTCTTC; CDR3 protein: CASSSTPNSYNEQFF
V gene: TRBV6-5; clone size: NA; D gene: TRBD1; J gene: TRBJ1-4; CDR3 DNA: TGTGCCAGCAGTAGACAGGGGTTTAATGAAAAACTGTTTTTT; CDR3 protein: CASSRQGFNEKLFF
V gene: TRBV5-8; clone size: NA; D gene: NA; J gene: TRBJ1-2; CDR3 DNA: TGTGCCAGCAGCTTGGCCAGTGTGGGGGCTGTTGGCTACACCTTC; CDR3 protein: CASSLASVGAVGYTF
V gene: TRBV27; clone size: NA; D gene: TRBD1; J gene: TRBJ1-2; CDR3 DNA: TGTGCCAGCAGGCCGACAGGGGCGTATGGCTACACCTTC; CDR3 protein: CASRPTGAYGYTF
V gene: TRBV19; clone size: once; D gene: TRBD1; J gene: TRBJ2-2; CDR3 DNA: TGTGCCAGTAGTAAAACAAACAGGGGTCCCGGGGAGCTGTTTTTT; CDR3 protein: CASSKTNRGPGELFF
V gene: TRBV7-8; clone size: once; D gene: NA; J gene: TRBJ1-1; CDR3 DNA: TGTGCCAGCAGCTTAGAGGGGGGGCGAACTGAAGCTTTCTTT; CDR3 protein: CASSLEGGRTEAFF
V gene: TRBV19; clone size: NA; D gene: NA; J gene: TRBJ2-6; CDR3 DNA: TGTGCCAGTAAATGGACGGGGAACTCTGGGGCCAACGTCCTGACTTTC; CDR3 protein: CASKWTGNSGANVLTF
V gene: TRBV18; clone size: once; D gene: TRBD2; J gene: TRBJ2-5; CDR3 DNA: TGTGCCAGCTCACCACCGAGAACGGGGGGGCCGGGGACCCAGTACTTC; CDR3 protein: CASSPPRTGGPGTQYF
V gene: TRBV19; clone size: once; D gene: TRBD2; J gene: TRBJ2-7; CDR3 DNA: TGTGCCAGTGCCGGGACTAGCGGCTACGAGCAGTACTTC; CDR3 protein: CASAGTSGYEQYF
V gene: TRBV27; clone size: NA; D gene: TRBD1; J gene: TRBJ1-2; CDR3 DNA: TGTGCCAGCAGACCGGGACAGGGGATGGGAGGCTACACCTTC; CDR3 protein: CASRPGQGMGGYTF
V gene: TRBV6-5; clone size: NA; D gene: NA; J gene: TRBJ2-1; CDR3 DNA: TGTGCCAGCAGTTACAACCGCGACACAGGTTACAATGAGCAGTTCTTC; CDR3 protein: CASSYNRDTGYNEQFF
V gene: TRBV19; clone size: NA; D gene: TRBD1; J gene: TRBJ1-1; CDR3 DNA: TGTGCCAGTAGTATTTCTACAGGGGTCATGAACACTGAAGCTTTCTTT; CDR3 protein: CASSISTGVMNTEAFF
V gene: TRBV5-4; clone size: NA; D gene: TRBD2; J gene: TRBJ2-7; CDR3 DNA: TGTGCCAGCAGCCGGCGGGAGGGTTTGAGCTTC; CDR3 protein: CASSRREGLSF
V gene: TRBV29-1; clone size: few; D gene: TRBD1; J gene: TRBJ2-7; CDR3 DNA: TGCAGCGTTGGGTACCCGACAGGGGGCAGGTACGAGCAGTACTTC; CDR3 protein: CSVGYPTGGRYEQYF
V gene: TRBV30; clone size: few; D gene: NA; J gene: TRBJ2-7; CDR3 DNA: TGTGCCTGGAGTGTTAAGTACGAGCAGTACTTC; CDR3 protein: CAWSVKYEQYF
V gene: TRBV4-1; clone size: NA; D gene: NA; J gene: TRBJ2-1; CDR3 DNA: TGCGCCAGCAGCCAAGCGAAGACTAGCTCCTACAATGAGCAGTTCTTC; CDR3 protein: CASSQAKTSSYNEQFF
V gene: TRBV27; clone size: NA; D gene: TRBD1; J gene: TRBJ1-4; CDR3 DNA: TGTGCCAGCAGCCGAACCGGGACAGGATATGAAAAACTGTTTTTT; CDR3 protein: CASSRTGTGYEKLFF
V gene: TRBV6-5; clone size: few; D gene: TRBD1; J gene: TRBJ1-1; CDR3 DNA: TGTGCCAGCAGTTTTGACAGGGTGAACACTGAAGCTTTCTTT; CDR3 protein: CASSFDRVNTEAFF
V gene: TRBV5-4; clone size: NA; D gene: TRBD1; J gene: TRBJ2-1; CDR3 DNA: TGTGCCAGCAGCCCGCGACAGGGGGTCTACAATGAGCAGTTCTTC; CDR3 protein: CASSPRQGVYNEQFF
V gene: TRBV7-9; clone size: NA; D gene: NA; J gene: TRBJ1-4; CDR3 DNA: TGTGCCAGTAACAGCTATACTAATGAAAAACTGTTTTTT; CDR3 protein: CASNSYTNEKLFF
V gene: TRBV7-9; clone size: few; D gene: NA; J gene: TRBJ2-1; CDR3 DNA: TGTGCCAGCAGGTCACAGGGATCACTAACCTACAATGAGCAGTTCTTC; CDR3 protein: CASRSQGSLTYNEQFF
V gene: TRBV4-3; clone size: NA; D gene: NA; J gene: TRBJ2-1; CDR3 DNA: TGCGCCAGCAGCCAAGATAGAAGCGCGGATGACAATGAGCAGTTCTTC; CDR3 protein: CASSQDRSADDNEQFF
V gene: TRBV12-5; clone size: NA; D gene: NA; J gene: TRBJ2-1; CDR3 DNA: TGTGCTAGTGGTCCCCTGAACCCCCCCCGGGAGTTCTTC; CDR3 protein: CASGPLNPPREFF
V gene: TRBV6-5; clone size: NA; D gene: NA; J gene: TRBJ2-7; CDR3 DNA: TGTGCCAGCAGGTACTCGGGCAGGGCCTACGAGCAGTACTTC; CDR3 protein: CASRYSGRAYEQYF
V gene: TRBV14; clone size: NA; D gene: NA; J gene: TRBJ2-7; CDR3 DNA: TGTTCCAGCAGGTGGGGGGCCTACGAGCAGTACTTC; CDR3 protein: CSSRWGAYEQYF
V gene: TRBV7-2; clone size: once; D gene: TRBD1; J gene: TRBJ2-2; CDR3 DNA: TGTGCCAGCAGCTTAGGTCTCGGGACAGGTCGATCCGGGGAGCTGTTTTTT; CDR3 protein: CASSLGLGTGRSGELFF
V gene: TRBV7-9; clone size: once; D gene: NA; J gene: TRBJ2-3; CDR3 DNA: TGTGCCAGCAGCCCTCCCCAGGGGATAACAGATACGCAGTATTTT; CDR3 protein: CASSPPQGITDTQYF
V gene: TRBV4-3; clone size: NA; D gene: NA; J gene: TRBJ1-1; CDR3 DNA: TGCGCCAGCAGCCAAGTCGGAGGGGCAGGTGGGACTGAAGCTTTCTTT; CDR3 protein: CASSQVGGAGGTEAFF
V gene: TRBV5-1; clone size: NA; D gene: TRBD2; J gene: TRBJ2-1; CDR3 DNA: TGCGCCAGCAGCTACCTTCCCGTGTCTAGCGGGTACAATGAGCAGTTCTTC; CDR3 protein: CASSYLPVSSGYNEQFF